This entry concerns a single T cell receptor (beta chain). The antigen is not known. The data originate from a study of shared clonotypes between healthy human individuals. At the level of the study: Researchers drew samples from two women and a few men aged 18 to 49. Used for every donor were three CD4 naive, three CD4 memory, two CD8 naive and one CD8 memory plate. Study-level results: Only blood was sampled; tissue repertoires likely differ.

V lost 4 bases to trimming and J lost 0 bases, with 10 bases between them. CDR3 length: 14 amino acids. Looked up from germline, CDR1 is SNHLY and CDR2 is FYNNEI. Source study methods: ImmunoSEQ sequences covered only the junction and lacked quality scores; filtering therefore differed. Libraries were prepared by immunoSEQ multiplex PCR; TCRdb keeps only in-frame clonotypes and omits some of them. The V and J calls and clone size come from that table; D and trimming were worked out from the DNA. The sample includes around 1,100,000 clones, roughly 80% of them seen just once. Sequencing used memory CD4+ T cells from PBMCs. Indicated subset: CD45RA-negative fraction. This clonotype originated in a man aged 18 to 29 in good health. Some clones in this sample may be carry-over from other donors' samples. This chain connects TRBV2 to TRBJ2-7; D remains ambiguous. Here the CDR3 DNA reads TGTGCCAGCAGTGCGGCGGTCACCTCCTACGAGCAGTACTTC. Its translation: CASSAAVTSYEQYF.